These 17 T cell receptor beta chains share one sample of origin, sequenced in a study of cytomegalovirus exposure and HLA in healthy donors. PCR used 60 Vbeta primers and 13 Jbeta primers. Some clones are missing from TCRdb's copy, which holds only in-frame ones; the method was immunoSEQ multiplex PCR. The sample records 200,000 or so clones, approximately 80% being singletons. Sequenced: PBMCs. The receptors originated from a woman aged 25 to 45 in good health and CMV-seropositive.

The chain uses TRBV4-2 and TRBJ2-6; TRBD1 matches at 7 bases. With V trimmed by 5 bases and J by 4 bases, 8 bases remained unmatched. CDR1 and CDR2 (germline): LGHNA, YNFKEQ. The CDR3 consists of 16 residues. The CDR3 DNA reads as TGTGCCAGCAGCACGAGACAGGGTTCCGGGGCCAACGTCCTGACTTTC. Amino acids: CASSTRQGSGANVLTF.

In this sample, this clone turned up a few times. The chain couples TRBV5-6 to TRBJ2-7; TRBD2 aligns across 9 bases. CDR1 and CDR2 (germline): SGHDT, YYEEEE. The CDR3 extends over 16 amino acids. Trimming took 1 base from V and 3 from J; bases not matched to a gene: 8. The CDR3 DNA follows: TGTGCCAGCAGCTTGAGGGGGCGGCGGGAGGGCTACGAGCAGTACTTC. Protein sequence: CASSLRGRREGYEQYF.

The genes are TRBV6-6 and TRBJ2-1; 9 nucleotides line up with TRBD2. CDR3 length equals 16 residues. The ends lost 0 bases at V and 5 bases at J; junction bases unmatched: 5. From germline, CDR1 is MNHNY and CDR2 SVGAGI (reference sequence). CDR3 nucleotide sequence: TGTGCCAGCAGTTACTCGAAAGCGGGAGGTCACAATGAGCAGTTCTTC. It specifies CASSYSKAGGHNEQFF.

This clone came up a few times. CDR3 region: CASSLPFSYTF. CDR3 sequence (DNA): TGTGCCAGCAGTCTACCTTTCAGCTACACCTTC. The chain joins TRBV6-4 to TRBJ1-2; D is uncertain. Germline V gene sequence: CDR1 MRHNA, CDR2 SNTAGT. The CDR3 sequence is 11 residues long. The germline V and J ends were trimmed by 5 bases and 9 bases, with 10 bases remaining between them.

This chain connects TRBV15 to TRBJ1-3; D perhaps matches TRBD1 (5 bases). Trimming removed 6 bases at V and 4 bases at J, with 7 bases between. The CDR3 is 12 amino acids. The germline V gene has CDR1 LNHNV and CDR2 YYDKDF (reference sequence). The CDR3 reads CATSDRGNTIYF. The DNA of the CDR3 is TGTGCCACCAGTGACAGAGGAAACACCATATATTTT. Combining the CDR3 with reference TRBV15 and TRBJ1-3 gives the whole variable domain DAMVIQNPRYQVTQFGKPVTLSCSQTLNHNVMYWYQQKSSQAPKLLFHYYDKDFNNEADTPDNFQSRRPNTSFCFLDIRSPGLGDTAMYLCATSDRGNTIYFGEGSWLTVV.

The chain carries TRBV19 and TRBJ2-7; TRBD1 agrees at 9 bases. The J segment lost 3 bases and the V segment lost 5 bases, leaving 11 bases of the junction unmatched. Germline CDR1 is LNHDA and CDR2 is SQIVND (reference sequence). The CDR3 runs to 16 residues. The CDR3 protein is CASSPRDRVGYYEQYF. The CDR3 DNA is TGTGCCAGTAGTCCGCGGGACAGGGTGGGGTACTACGAGCAGTACTTC.

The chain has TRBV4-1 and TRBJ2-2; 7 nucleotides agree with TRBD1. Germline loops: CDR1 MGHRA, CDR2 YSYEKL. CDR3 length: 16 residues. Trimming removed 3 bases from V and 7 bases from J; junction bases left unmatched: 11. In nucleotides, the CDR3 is TGCGCCAGCAGCCAGCCTAGGGACAGACGCGACGGGGAGCTGTTTTTT. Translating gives CASSQPRDRRDGELFF.

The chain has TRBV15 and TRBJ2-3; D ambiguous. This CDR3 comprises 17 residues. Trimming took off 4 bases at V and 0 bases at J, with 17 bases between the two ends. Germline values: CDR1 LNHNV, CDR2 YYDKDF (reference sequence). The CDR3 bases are TGTGCCACCAGCAAGCCCCGAGGCGCAGCTAGCACAGATACGCAGTATTTT. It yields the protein CATSKPRGAASTDTQYF.

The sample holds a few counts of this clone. The CDR3 region has the DNA TGTGCCAGTAGTACCCGACAGGGCTACGAGCAGTACTTC. It yields the protein CASSTRQGYEQYF. The chain recombines TRBV19 with TRBJ2-7, with 7 bases matching TRBD1. CDR1 LNHDA and CDR2 SQIVND come from the germline V gene (reference sequence). This CDR3 has 13 amino acids. The V segment lost 4 bases and the J segment 3 bases; nucleotides outside the gene matches: 3.

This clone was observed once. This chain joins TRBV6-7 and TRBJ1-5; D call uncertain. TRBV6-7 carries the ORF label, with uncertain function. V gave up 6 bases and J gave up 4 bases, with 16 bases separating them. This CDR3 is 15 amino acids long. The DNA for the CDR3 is TGTGCCAGCAGCCCAGCAGAGGTATTTAATCAGCCCCAGCATTTT. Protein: CASSPAEVFNQPQHF.

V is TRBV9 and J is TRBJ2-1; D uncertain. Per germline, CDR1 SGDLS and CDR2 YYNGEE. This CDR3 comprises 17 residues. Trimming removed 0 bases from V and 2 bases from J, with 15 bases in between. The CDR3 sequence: CASSVGVGLGPYNEQFF. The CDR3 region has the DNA TGTGCCAGCAGCGTAGGGGTCGGCCTAGGCCCCTACAATGAGCAGTTCTTC.

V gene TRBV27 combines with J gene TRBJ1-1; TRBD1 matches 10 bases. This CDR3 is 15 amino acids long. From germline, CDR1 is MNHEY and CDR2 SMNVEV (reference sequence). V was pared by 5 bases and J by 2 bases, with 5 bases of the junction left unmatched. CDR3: CASSKSTGGNTEAFF. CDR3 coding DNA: TGTGCCAGCAGTAAATCGACAGGGGGCAACACTGAAGCTTTCTTT.

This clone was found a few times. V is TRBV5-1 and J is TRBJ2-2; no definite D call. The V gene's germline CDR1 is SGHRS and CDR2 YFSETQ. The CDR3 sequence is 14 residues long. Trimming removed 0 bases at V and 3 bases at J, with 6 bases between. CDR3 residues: CASSLAGHTGELFF. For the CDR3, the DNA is TGCGCCAGCAGCTTGGCCGGTCACACCGGGGAGCTGTTTTTT.

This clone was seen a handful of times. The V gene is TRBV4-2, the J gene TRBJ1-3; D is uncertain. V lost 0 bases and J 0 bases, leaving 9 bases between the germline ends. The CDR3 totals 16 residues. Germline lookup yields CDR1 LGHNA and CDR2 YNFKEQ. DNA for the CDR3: TGTGCCAGCAGCCAAGAGCTCGGGAGCTCTGGAAACACCATATATTTT. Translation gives CASSQELGSSGNTIYF.

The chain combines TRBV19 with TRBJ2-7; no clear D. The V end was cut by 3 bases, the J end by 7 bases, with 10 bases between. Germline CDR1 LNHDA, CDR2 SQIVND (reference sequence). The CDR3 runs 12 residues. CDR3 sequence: CASSIEDREQYF. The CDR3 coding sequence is TGTGCCAGTAGTATTGAGGATAGAGAGCAGTACTTC. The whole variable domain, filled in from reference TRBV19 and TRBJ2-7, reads DGGITQSPKYLFRKEGQNVTLSCEQNLNHDAMYWYRQDPGQGLRLIYYSQIVNDFQKGDIAEGYSVSREKKESFPLTVTSAQKNPTAFYLCASSIEDREQYFGPGTRLTVT.

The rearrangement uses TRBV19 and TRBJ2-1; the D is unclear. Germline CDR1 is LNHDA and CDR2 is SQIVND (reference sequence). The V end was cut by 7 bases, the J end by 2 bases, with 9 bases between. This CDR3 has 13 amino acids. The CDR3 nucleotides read TGTGCCAGTAACCCCCGGGCCTACAATGAGCAGTTCTTC. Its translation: CASNPRAYNEQFF.

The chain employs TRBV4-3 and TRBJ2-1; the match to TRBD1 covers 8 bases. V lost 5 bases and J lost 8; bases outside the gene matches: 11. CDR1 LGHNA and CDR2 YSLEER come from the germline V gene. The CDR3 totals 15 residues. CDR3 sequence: CASSDTGGRRDEQFF. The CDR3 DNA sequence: TGCGCCAGCAGCGATACAGGGGGTCGCAGGGATGAGCAGTTCTTC.